This T cell receptor (beta chain) is drawn from a study of blood T cell repertoires in COVID-19. In the study overall: The samples span acute and convalescent COVID-19 from the United States, Italy and Spain.

The method was immunoSEQ multiplex PCR; TCRdb's version includes in-frame clones alone and lacks a portion of them. The table records some 670,000 clones, 85% to 90% of them present only once. Trimming shortened V by 10 bases and J by 3 bases, and 16 bases separated the two germline ends. In germline, CDR1 is SGHAT, CDR2 FQNNGV. The CDR3 runs to 13 residues. Source material: peripheral blood. This receptor was identified in a woman between 18 and 29 years old with acute or convalescent COVID-19. This chain links TRBV11-2 with TRBJ2-7; D possibly corresponds to TRBD1 (5 bases). The CDR3 region is CATRTLASYEQYF. The CDR3 bases are TGTGCCACCAGGACACTGGCCAGCTACGAGCAGTACTTC.